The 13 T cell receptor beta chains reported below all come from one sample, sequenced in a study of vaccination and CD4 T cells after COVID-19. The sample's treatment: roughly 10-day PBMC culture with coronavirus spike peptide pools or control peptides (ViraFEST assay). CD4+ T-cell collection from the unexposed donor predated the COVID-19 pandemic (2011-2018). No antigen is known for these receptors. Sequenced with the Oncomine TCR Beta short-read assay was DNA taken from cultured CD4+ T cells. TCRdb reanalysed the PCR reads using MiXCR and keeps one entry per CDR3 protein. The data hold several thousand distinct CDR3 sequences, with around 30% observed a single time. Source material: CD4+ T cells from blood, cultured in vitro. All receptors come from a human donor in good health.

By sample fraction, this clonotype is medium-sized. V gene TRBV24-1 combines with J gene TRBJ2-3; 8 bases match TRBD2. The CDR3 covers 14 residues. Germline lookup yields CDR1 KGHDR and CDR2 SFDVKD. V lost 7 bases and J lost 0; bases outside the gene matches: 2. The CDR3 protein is CATSRGGSTDTQYF. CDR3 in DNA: TGTGCCACCAGCCGGGGGGGCAGCACAGATACGCAGTATTTT.

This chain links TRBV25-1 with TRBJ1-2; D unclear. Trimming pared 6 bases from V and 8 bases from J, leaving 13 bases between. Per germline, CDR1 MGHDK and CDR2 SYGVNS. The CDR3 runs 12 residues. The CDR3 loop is CASRELNLGYTF. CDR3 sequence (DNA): TGTGCCAGCAGGGAACTTAACCTCGGCTACACCTTC.

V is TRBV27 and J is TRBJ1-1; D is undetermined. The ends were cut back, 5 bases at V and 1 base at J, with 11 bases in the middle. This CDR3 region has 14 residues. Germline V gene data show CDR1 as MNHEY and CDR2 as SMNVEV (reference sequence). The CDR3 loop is CASSPTRKNTEAFF. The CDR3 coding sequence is TGTGCCAGCAGTCCCACCCGCAAGAACACTGAAGCTTTCTTT.

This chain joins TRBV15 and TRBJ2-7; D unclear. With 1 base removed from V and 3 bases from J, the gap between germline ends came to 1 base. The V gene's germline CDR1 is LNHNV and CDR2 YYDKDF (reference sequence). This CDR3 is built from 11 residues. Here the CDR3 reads CATSRGYEQYF. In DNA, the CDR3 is TGTGCCACCAGCAGAGGCTACGAGCAGTACTTC.

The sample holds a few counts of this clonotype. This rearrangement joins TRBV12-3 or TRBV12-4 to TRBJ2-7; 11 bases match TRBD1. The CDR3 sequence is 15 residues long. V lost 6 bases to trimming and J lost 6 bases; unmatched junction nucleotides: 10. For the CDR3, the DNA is TGTGCCAGCAGCGACAGGTGGACAGGGGGCAGCGAGCAGTACTTC. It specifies CASSDRWTGGSEQYF.

DNA of the CDR3: TGTGCCAGCAGTCCTCCCGGTGGGGGCACTGAAGCTTTCTTT. Amino acids: CASSPPGGGTEAFF. This chain connects TRBV6-1 to TRBJ1-1; possible D gene TRBD1, 5 bases. V lost 5 bases to trimming and J lost 4 bases, with 14 bases between them. The CDR3 is made up of 14 amino acids. CDR1 is MNHNS and CDR2 is SASEGT in the germline V gene.

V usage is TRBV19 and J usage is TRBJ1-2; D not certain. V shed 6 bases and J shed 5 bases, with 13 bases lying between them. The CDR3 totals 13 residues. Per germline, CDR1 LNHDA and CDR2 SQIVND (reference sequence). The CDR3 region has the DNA TGTGCCAGTAGATCTTATGGGGAGTATGGCTACACCTTC. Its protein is CASRSYGEYGYTF.

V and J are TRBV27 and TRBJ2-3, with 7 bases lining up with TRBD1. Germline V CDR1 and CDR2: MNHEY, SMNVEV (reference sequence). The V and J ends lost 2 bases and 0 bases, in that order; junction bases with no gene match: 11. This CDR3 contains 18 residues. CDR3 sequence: CASSLTADGTASTDTQYF. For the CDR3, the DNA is TGTGCCAGCAGTTTAACCGCCGACGGGACAGCTAGCACAGATACGCAGTATTTT.

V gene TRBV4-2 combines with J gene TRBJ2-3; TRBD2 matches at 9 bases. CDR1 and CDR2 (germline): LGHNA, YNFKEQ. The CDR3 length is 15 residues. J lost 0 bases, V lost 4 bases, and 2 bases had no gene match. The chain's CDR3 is CASSLLAGSTDTQYF. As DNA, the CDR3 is TGTGCCAGCAGCCTTCTAGCGGGAAGCACAGATACGCAGTATTTT.

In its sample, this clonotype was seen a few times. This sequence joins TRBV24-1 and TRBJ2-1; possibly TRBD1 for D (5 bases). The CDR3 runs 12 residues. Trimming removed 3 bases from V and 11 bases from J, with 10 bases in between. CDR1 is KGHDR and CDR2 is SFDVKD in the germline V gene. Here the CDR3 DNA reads TGTGCCACCAGTGATAGGGGCCTGAAGCAGTTCTTC. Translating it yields CATSDRGLKQFF.

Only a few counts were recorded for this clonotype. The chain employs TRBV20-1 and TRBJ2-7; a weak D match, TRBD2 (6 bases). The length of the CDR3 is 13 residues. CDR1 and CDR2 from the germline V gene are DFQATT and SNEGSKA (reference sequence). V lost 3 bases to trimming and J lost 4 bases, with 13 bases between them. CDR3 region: CSASLGGRYEQYF. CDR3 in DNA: TGCAGTGCTAGCCTCGGGGGAAGGTACGAGCAGTACTTC.

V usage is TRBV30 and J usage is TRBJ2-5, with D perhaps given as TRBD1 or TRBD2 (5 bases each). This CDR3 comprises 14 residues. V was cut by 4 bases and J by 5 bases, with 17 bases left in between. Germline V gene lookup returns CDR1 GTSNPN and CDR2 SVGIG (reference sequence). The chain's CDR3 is CAWNRDRLGETQYF. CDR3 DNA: TGTGCCTGGAACCGGGACCGACTGGGGGAGACCCAGTACTTC.

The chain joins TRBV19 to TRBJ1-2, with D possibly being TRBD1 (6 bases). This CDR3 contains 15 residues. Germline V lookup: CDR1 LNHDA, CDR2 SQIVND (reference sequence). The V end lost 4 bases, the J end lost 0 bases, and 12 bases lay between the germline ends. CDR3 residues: CASSTPQGANYGYTF. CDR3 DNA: TGTGCCAGTAGTACCCCACAGGGAGCTAACTATGGCTACACCTTC. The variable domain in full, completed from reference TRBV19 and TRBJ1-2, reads DGGITQSPKYLFRKEGQNVTLSCEQNLNHDAMYWYRQDPGQGLRLIYYSQIVNDFQKGDIAEGYSVSREKKESFPLTVTSAQKNPTAFYLCASSTPQGANYGYTFGSGTRLTVV.